The rows below give T cell receptor beta chains drawn from one sample of a study of shared clonotypes between healthy human individuals. TCRdb's table, derived via immunoSEQ multiplex PCR, lists solely in-frame clones and lacks some. The sample yields fewer than 1.6 million clones, approximately 98.5% seen once. Sequencing was carried out using naive CD4+ T cells sorted from blood. These receptors were taken from a man between 25 and 39 years old in good health. The CDR3 runs from the conserved cysteine through the conserved F or W. D genes are given only for firm matches. Clone size is shown for a subset of rows, as once, few, many or a class of expanded clone.

>-|-|TRBV30|TRBJ2-5
CAWSQGRRQETQYF
>-|-|TRBV5-5|TRBJ2-7
CASSLSTGLFGYEQYF
>TRBD1|-|TRBV27|TRBJ1-1
CASSLGTANTEAFF
>-|-|TRBV11-2|TRBJ2-5
CASSLFGLETQYF
>-|-|TRBV5-1|TRBJ2-7
CASSFGTNSYEQYF
>-|-|TRBV19|TRBJ2-5
CASSQGGETQYF
>-|-|TRBV7-9|TRBJ2-7
CASSAALGGSYEQYF
>-|-|TRBV18|TRBJ2-2
CASSKYTGELFF
>TRBD1|-|TRBV9|TRBJ2-7
CASSVGPGQGYEQYF
>-|-|TRBV15|TRBJ1-5
CATSKRGNSNQPQHF
>-|-|TRBV25-1|TRBJ2-3
CASSQARGPTDTQYF
>-|-|TRBV5-1|TRBJ2-1
CASSAGTAANEQFF
>TRBD1|-|TRBV23-1|TRBJ2-7
CASSQPGQGLYEQYF
>TRBD2|-|TRBV5-4|TRBJ2-2
CASRSGTSGTGELFF
>-|-|TRBV5-1|TRBJ2-6
CASSLGPGANVLTF
>-|-|TRBV6-1|TRBJ2-2
CATLRTVNTGELFF
>TRBD1|-|TRBV7-2|TRBJ1-3
CASSLVTGGGNTIYF
>TRBD2|-|TRBV28|TRBJ2-4
CASSPRTSVSKNIQYF
>TRBD1|once|TRBV19|TRBJ1-5
CASSGTGGSRGNQPQHF
>TRBD1|-|TRBV7-9|TRBJ1-1
CASSSRTGDLTEAFF
>TRBD2|-|TRBV11-3|TRBJ2-5
CASGTSGRGETQYF
>TRBD1|-|TRBV19|TRBJ2-1
CASSLGQARDEQFF
>TRBD2|-|TRBV5-1|TRBJ2-2
CASSIGTSGSGTGELFF
>TRBD1|-|TRBV7-9|TRBJ1-1
CASSSHPDRADTEAFF
>-|once|TRBV21-1|TRBJ1-2
CASTRLSYGYTF
>-|-|TRBV5-4|TRBJ1-1
CASSPGQTNTEAFF